This TCR beta chain was observed in a study of blood T cell repertoires in COVID-19. Study in general: T cells, B-cell-depleted T cells, or PBMCs provided the cDNA or gDNA that served as material.

Germline trimming cut 4 bases from V and 3 bases from J; bases unmatched to any gene: 3. CDR1 is LGHNA, CDR2 YNFKEQ, per germline. The CDR3 length is 14 residues. This clone was picked up a small number of times. Methods used by the authors: Nucleated cell number was recorded as an estimate derived from reference gene primer amplification. The table came from immunoSEQ multiplex PCR; TCRdb's copy has only in-frame clones and leaves some out. D and trimming were read from the DNA, whereas the V and J calls and clone size are those reported in that table. In the table there are some 350,000 clones, around 87% of which are singletons.

The sample comprised peripheral blood. This TCR was recovered from a human donor in a cohort sampled during active COVID-19. The rearrangement joins TRBV4-2 to TRBJ1-2; the match to TRBD1 covers 9 bases. In nucleotides, the CDR3 is TGTGCCAGCAGCCCTGGACAGGGGTACTATGGCTACACCTTC. Residues: CASSPGQGYYGYTF.